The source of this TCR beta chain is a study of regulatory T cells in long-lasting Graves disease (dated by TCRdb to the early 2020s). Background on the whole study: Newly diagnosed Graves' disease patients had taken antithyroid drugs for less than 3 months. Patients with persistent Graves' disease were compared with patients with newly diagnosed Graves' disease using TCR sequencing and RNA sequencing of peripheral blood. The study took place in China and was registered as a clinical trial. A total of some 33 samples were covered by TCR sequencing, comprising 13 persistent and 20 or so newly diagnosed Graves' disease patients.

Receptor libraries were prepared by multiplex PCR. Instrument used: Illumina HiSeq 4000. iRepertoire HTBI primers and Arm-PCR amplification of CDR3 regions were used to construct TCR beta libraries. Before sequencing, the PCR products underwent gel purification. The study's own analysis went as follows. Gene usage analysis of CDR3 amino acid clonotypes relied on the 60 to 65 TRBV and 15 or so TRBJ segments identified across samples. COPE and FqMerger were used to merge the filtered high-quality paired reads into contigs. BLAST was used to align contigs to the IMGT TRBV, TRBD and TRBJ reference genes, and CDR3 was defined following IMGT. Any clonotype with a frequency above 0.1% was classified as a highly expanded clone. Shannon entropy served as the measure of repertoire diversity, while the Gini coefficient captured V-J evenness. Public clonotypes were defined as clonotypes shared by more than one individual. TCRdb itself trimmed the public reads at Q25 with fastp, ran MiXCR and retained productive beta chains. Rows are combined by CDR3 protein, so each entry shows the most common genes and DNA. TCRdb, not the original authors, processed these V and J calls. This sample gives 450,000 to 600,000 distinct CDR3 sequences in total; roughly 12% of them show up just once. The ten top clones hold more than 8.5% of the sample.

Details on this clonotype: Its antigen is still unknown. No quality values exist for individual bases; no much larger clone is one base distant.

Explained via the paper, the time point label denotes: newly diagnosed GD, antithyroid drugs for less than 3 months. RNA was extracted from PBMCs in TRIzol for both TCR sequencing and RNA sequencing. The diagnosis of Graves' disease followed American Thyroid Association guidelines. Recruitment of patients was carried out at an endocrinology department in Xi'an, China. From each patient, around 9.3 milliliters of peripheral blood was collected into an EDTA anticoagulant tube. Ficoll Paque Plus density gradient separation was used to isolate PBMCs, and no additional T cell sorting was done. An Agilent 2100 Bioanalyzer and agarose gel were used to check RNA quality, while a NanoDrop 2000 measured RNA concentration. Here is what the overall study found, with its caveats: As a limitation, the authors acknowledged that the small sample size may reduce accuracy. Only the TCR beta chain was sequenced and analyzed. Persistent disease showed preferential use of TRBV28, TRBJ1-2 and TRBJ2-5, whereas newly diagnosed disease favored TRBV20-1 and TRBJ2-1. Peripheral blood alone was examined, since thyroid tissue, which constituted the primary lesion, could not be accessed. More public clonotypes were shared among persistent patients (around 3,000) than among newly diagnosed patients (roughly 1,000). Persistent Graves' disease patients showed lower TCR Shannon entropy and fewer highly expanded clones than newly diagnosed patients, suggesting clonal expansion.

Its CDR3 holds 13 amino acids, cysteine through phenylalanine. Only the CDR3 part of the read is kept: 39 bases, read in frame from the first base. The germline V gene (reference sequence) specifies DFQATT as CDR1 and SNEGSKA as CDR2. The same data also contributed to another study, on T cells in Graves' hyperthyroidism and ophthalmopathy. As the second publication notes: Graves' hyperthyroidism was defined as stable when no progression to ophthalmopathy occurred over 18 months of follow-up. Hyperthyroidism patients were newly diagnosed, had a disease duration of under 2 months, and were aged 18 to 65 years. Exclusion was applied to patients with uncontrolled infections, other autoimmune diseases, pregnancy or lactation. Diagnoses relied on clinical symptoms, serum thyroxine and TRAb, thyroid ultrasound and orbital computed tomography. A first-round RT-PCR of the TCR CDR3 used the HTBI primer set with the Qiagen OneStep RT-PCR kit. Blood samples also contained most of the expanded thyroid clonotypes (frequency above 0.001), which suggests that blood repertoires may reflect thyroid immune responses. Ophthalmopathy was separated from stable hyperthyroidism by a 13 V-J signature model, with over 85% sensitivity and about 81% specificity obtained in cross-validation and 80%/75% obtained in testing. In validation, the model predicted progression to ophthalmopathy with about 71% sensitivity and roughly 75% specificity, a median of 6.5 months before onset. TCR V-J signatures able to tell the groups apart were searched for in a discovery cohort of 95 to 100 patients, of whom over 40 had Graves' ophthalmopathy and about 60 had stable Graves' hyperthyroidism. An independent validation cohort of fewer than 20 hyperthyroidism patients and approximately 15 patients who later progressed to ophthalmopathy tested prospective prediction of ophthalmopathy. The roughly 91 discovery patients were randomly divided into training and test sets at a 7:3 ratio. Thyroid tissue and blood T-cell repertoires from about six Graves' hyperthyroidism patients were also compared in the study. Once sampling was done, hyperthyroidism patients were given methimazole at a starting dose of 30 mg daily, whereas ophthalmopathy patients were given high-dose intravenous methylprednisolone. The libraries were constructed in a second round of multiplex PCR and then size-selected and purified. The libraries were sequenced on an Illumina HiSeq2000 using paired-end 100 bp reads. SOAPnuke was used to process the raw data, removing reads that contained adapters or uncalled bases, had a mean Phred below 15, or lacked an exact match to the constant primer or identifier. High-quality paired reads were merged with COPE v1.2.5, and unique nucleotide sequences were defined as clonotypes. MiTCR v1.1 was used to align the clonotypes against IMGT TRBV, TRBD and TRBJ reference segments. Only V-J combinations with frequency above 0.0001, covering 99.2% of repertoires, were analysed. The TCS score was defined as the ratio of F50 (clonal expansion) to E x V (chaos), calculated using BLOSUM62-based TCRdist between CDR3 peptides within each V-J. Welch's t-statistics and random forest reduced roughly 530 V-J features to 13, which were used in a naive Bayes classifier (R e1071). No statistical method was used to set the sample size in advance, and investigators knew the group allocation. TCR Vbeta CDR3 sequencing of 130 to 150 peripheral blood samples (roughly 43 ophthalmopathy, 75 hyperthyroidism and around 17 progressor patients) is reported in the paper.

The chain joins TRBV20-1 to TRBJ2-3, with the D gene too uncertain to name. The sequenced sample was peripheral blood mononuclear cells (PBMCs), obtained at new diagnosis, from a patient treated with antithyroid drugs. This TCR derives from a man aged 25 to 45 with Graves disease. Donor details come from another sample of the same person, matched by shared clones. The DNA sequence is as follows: TGCAGCGTTCAAGAGGTCCACACAGATACGCAGTATTTT. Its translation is CSVQEVHTDTQYF.